Each of the 14 T cell receptor beta chains below was sequenced from the same sample in a study of cytomegalovirus exposure and HLA in healthy donors. Both 60 Vbeta primers and 13 Jbeta primers went into the PCR. Profiling relied on immunoSEQ multiplex PCR, and the TCRdb table lists in-frame clones only, not all of them. The sample has about 130,000 clones, 80% seen once; the top ten hold 4% to 5.5%. Source material: PBMCs. Every receptor here comes from a man aged 25 to 40 in good health.

The V call is TRBV7-2, the J call TRBJ2-7; TRBD1 might be the D (6 bases). Germline V CDR1 and CDR2: SGHTA, FQGNSA. The CDR3 spans 15 residues. The germline V and J ends were trimmed by 2 bases and 3 bases, with 14 bases remaining between them. For the CDR3, the DNA is TGTGCCAGCAGCTTAAGGGCAGGGGAAAACTACGAGCAGTACTTC. Its protein is CASSLRAGENYEQYF.

J is TRBJ2-7 and V is TRBV6-5; 7 bases are shared with TRBD2. The CDR3 spans 14 residues. Trimming at V came to 2 bases and at J to 9 bases, leaving 10 bases not matched to a gene. The V gene's germline CDR1 is MNHEY and CDR2 SVGAGI. The CDR3 region is CASSYQGRWEGQYF. DNA of the CDR3: TGTGCCAGCAGTTACCAGGGACGTTGGGAGGGGCAGTACTTC.

The J gene is TRBJ2-3, the V gene TRBV7-2; 14 nucleotides align to TRBD2. J lost 6 bases, V lost 1 base, and 3 bases had no gene match. In germline, CDR1 is SGHTA, CDR2 FQGNSA. This CDR3 is 16 amino acids long. The CDR3 DNA follows: TGTGCCAGCAGCTTAGTGGGACTAGCGGGAGTTGATACGCAGTATTTT. This gives the protein CASSLVGLAGVDTQYF.

J is TRBJ2-1 and V is TRBV7-6; 14 positions agree with TRBD2. J lost 9 bases, V lost 4 bases, and 8 bases had no gene match. The CDR3 contains 16 residues. Germline V lookup: CDR1 SGHVS, CDR2 FNYEAQ. CDR3 nucleotides: TGTGCCAGCAGCTCGGGACTAGCGGGAGCTCTAAGTGAGCAGTTCTTC. Amino acids: CASSSGLAGALSEQFF.

The chain couples TRBV9 to TRBJ2-7; 7 bases align to TRBD1. The germline gives CDR1 SGDLS, CDR2 YYNGEE. V dropped 4 bases and J dropped 5; count of bases not matched to a gene: 6. This CDR3 comprises 13 residues. CDR3 loop: CASSTGVVNEQYF. Here the CDR3 DNA reads TGTGCCAGCAGCACAGGGGTGGTCAACGAGCAGTACTTC. The full variable domain, with the rest looked up from reference TRBV9 and TRBJ2-7, is DSGVTQTPKHLITATGQRVTLRCSPRSGDLSVYWYQQSLDQGLQFLIQYYNGEERAKGNILERFSAQQFPDLHSELNLSSLELGDSALYFCASSTGVVNEQYFGPGTRLTVT.

The gene calls are TRBV9 and TRBJ1-1, with TRBD1 identical over 9 bases. V trimming: 3 bases; J trimming: 3 bases; junction bases outside the gene matches: 9. From germline, CDR1 is SGDLS and CDR2 YYNGEE. The CDR3 runs 16 residues. The CDR3 coding sequence is TGTGCCAGCAGCGATCGGTTCGGGGACAGGGACACTGAAGCTTTCTTT. Protein: CASSDRFGDRDTEAFF. The full variable domain, completed using reference TRBV9 and TRBJ1-1, is DSGVTQTPKHLITATGQRVTLRCSPRSGDLSVYWYQQSLDQGLQFLIQYYNGEERAKGNILERFSAQQFPDLHSELNLSSLELGDSALYFCASSDRFGDRDTEAFFGQGTRLTVV.

The chain links TRBV7-2 to TRBJ2-5; 8 bases fit TRBD2. Trimming removed 2 bases from V and 11 bases from J; junction bases left unmatched: 13. Germline CDR1 SGHTA, CDR2 FQGNSA. The CDR3 loop spans 15 amino acids. In DNA form, the CDR3 reads TGTGCCAGCAGCTTAACAAGCTCCCGAGCGGGGGAGCAGTACTTC. Amino acid sequence: CASSLTSSRAGEQYF.

The chain links TRBV29-1 to TRBJ2-5; D is unresolved. The end of the DNA aligns better with TRBJ2-7, so the J call may be wrong. This CDR3 spans 11 amino acids. In germline, CDR1 is SQVTM, CDR2 ANQGSEA. The CDR3 region is CSVSDNYEQYF. The DNA of the CDR3 is TGCAGCGTCTCCGATAACTACGAGCAGTACTTC.

The CDR3 region is CASSESGTGAREQYF. Here the CDR3 DNA reads TGCGCCAGCAGTGAGTCCGGGACAGGGGCGAGAGAGCAGTACTTC. The rearrangement uses TRBV10-1 and TRBJ2-7; 10 positions match TRBD1. J was trimmed by 7 bases and V by 0 bases; bases with no gene match: 6. Per the germline V gene, CDR1 is WNHNN and CDR2 is SYGVQD (reference sequence). The CDR3 loop spans 15 amino acids.

The chain joins TRBV29-1 to TRBJ2-1; TRBD2 aligns across 7 bases. Germline assignment: CDR1 SQVTM and CDR2 ANQGSEA. The CDR3 runs to 11 residues. V lost 4 bases, J lost 13 bases, and 7 bases stayed unmatched. CDR3 sequence (DNA): TGCAGCGTTGGTGAGGGAGGGCCCCAGTTCTTC. It specifies CSVGEGGPQFF.

The rearrangement uses TRBV7-3 and TRBJ2-1, with 8 bases aligning to TRBD1. Per the germline V gene, CDR1 is SGHTA and CDR2 is FQGTGA. The CDR3 is 15 residues long. The junction had 7 bases not matched to a gene; V was cut back by 5 bases and J by 4 bases. The CDR3 here is CASSTQGARYNEQFF. For the CDR3, the DNA is TGTGCCAGCAGCACCCAGGGGGCGCGGTACAATGAGCAGTTCTTC.

The rearrangement links TRBV28 to TRBJ2-1; D not certain. The CDR3 spans 13 residues. Germline values: CDR1 MDHEN, CDR2 SYDVKM. V was shortened by 2 bases and J by 9 bases, with 11 bases between the two germline ends. The DNA of the CDR3 is TGTGCCAGCAGTTTAATCGAGAGGAGTGAGCAGTTCTTC. This sequence encodes CASSLIERSEQFF.

The genes are TRBV2 and TRBJ1-2; no clear D. This CDR3 is 11 amino acids long. The germline gives CDR1 SNHLY, CDR2 FYNNEI. V was clipped by 1 base and J by 7 bases, with 4 bases between them. CDR3 residues: CASSEGLGYTF. The CDR3 nucleotides read TGTGCCAGCAGTGAAGGTCTTGGCTACACCTTC.

The J gene is TRBJ2-5, the V gene TRBV6-5; D uncertain. This CDR3 contains 12 residues. V lost 5 bases, J lost 5 bases, and 9 bases lay in between. Germline lookup yields CDR1 MNHEY and CDR2 SVGAGI. The DNA of the CDR3 is TGTGCCAGCAGTAGAGAGTCGGAGACCCAGTACTTC. Translated: CASSRESETQYF.